This T cell receptor beta chain derives from a study of blood T cell repertoires in COVID-19. About the study: PBMCs, B-cell-depleted T cells, or T cells were the source of the cDNA or gDNA that made up the material.

The repertoire was sequenced with immunoSEQ multiplex PCR; TCRdb's copy has only in-frame clones and lacks some. The sample lists a few hundred thousand clones; approximately 87% were seen once. Trimming at V came to 2 bases and at J to 3 bases, leaving 5 bases not matched to a gene. Looked up from germline, CDR1 is SGHNT and CDR2 is YYREEE (reference sequence). The CDR3 is 14 amino acids. This clone is a singleton in its sample. The TCR was taken from a man aged 60 to 69 who had recovered from COVID-19. The chain combines TRBV5-4 with TRBJ2-7; 7 bases are a match to TRBD1. The material sequenced was peripheral blood. Written as DNA, the CDR3 is TGTGCCAGCAGCTTCCAGGGGGTGATCTACGAGCAGTACTTC. It yields the protein CASSFQGVIYEQYF. The whole variable domain, filled in from reference TRBV5-4 and TRBJ2-7, reads ETGVTQSPTHLIKTRGQQVTLRCSSQSGHNTVSWYQQALGQGPQFIFQYYREEENGRGNFPPRFSGLQFPNYSSELNVNALELDDSALYLCASSFQGVIYEQYFGPGTRLTVT.